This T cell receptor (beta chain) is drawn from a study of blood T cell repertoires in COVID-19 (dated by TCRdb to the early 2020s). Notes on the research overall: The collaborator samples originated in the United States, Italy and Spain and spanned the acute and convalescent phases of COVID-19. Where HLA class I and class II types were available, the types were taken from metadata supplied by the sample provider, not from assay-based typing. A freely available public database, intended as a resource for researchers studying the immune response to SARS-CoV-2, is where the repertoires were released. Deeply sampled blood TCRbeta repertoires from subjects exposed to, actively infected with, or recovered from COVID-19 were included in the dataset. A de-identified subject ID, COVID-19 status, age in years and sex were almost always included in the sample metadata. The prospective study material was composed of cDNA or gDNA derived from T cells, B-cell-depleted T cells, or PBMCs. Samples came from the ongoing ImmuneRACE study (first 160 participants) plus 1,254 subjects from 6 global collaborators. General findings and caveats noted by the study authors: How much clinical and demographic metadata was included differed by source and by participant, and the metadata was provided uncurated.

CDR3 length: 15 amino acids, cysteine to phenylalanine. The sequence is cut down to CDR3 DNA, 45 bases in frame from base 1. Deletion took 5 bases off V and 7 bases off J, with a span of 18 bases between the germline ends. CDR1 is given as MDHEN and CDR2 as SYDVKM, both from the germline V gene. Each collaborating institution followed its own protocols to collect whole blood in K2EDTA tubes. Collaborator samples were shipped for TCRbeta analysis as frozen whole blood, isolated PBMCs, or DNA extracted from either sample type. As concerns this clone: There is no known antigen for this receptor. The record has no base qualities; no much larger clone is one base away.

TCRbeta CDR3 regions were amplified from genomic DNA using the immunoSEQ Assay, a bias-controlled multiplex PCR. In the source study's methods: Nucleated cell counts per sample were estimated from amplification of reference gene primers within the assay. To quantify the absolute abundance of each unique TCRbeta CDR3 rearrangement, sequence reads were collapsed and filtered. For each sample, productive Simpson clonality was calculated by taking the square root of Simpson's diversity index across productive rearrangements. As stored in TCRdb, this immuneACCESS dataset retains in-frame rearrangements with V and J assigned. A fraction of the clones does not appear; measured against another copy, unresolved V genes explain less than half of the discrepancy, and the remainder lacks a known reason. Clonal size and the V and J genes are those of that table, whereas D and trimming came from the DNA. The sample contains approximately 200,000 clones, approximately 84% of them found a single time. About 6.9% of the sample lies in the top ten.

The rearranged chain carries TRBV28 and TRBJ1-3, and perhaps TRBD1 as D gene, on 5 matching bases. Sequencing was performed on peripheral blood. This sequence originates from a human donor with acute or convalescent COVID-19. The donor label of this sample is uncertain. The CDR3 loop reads CASSHAGTVANTIYF. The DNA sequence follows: TGTGCCAGCAGTCACGCGGGGACGGTGGCTAACACCATATATTTT.